One sample yielded the 25 T cell receptor beta chains listed below, sequenced in a study of T cells in Graves' hyperthyroidism and ophthalmopathy. RNA transcripts provided the source from which TCR beta CDR3 regions were amplified. The study used the HTBI primer set for a first-round RT-PCR of the TCR CDR3. TCRdb processed the multiplex PCR reads anew with MiXCR; each CDR3 protein has one entry. The sample lists around 520,000 distinct CDR3 sequences; 13% to 15% were seen once. The specimen was blood. These receptors were collected from a woman aged 18-30 years with Graves' hyperthyroidism.

This clonotype was detected a few times. V and J are TRBV5-6 and TRBJ2-2; weak D call: TRBD1 (6 bases). This CDR3 comprises 17 residues. CDR1 is SGHDT, CDR2 YYEEEE, per germline. Trimming pared 0 bases from V and 3 bases from J, leaving 15 bases between. For the CDR3, the DNA is TGTGCCAGCAGCTTGGTTCGTGGCAGGGGCTACACCGGGGAGCTGTTTTTT. Protein sequence: CASSLVRGRGYTGELFF.

This clonotype was picked up many times. The J gene is TRBJ1-6, the V gene TRBV19; D uncertain. The length of the CDR3 is 13 residues. The V gene's germline CDR1 is LNHDA and CDR2 SQIVND (reference sequence). Trimming took 2 bases from V and 12 from J, leaving 11 bases between them. The CDR3 DNA is TGTGCCAGTAGTATATCTCTTGGCCAACCCCTCCACTTT. This translates into CASSISLGQPLHF. The whole variable domain, filled in from reference TRBV19 and TRBJ1-6, reads DGGITQSPKYLFRKEGQNVTLSCEQNLNHDAMYWYRQDPGQGLRLIYYSQIVNDFQKGDIAEGYSVSREKKESFPLTVTSAQKNPTAFYLCASSISLGQPLHFGNGTRLTVT.

This clonotype was seen a few times. The DNA for the CDR3 is TGTGCCACCAGCGCGGGAGAAGAGACCCAGTACTTC. Its translation is CATSAGEETQYF. The V gene is TRBV15, the J gene TRBJ2-5; 7 positions match TRBD2. The CDR3 spans 12 residues. Trimming removed 5 bases from V and 3 bases from J; junction bases left unmatched: 0. CDR1 and CDR2 (germline): LNHNV, YYDKDF (reference sequence).

Note on this clonotype: With a much larger clone just one base away, this may be a read error. This chain uses TRBV4-1 with TRBJ2-5; D uncertain. Germline V CDR1 and CDR2: MGHRA, YSYEKL. CDR3 length equals 18 residues. CDR3 DNA: TGCGCCAACAGCCCCACCTCCTTACCGGAGACCTCACAAGAGACCCAGTACTTC. As protein: CANSPTSLPETSQETQYF.

In its sample, this clonotype was seen many times. This chain uses TRBV19 with TRBJ2-7; D gene unclear. The CDR3 is 12 residues long. Germline CDR1 reads LNHDA; CDR2 reads SQIVND (reference sequence). The V gene lost 10 bases and the J gene lost 2 bases, with 12 bases spanning the gap. CDR3 sequence reads: CAMLTKPYEQYV. CDR3 bases: TGTGCCATGCTGACCAAACCCTACGAGCAGTACGTC.

The V call is TRBV12-3 or TRBV12-4, the J call TRBJ1-1; D might be TRBD1 (5 bases). The CDR3 totals 14 residues. V was cut by 3 bases and J by 0 bases, with 8 bases left in between. In DNA form, the CDR3 reads TGTGCCAGCAGTTTGTCGGGACTGAACACTGAAGCTTTCTTT. Translating it yields CASSLSGLNTEAFF.

At least ten counts were recorded for this clonotype. The V and J genes are TRBV2 and TRBJ2-4; no reliable D call. The germline gives CDR1 SNHLY, CDR2 FYNNEI. Deletions cut 7 bases from V and 0 bases from J, with 10 bases between. This CDR3 is 14 amino acids long. CDR3 sequence reads: CASTSRLAKNIQYF. DNA of the CDR3: TGTGCCAGCACGTCGCGGCTAGCCAAAAACATTCAGTACTTC.

This clonotype was observed at least ten times. This sequence joins TRBV11-2 and TRBJ1-2, with D unclear. V lost 5 bases to trimming and J lost 4 bases, with 8 bases between them. Germline-derived CDR1 and CDR2 are SGHAT and FQNNGV. The CDR3 runs to 12 residues. CDR3 sequence: CASSIQSYGYTF. The DNA for the CDR3 is TGTGCCAGCAGCATCCAGTCCTATGGCTACACCTTC.

Only a few counts were recorded for this clonotype. The DNA of the CDR3 is TGTGCCAGCAGCTACCAGGGTCCCTACGAGCAGTACGTC. Protein: CASSYQGPYEQYV. The chain combines TRBV5-6 with TRBJ2-7; D is possibly TRBD1 (5 bases). Trimming took 3 bases from V and 2 from J, leaving 9 bases between them. CDR3 size: 13 residues. Germline CDR1 reads SGHDT; CDR2 reads YYEEEE.

This clonotype has at least ten counts. The CDR3 DNA reads TGTGCCTGGAGTCAGTGGGGTAATGAAAAACTGTTTTTT. Encoded protein: CAWSQWGNEKLFF. The rearrangement links TRBV30 to TRBJ1-4; D ambiguous. From germline, CDR1 is GTSNPN and CDR2 SVGIG (reference sequence). The CDR3 runs 13 residues. Trimming stripped 2 bases from V and 4 bases from J, with 8 bases between.

Details on this clonotype: One base away lies a much larger clone, so this may be a sequencing read error. The chain carries TRBV7-9 and TRBJ2-3; D is uncertain. The CDR3 is 16 residues long. The germline CDR1 and CDR2 sequences are SEHNR and FQNEAQ (reference sequence). V lost 5 bases to trimming and J lost 0 bases, with 15 bases between them. The CDR3 spells CASSQAESSSTDTQYF. DNA of the CDR3: TGTGCCAGCAGCCAAGCCGAGTCATCTAGCACAGATACGCAGTATTTT.

The chain has TRBV7-9 and TRBJ1-5; TRBD1 agrees at 9 bases. V was pared by 5 bases and J by 1 base, with 3 bases of the junction left unmatched. Germline assignment: CDR1 SEHNR and CDR2 FQNEAQ (reference sequence). This CDR3 spans 15 amino acids. Here the CDR3 reads CASSPQGASNQPQHF. CDR3 DNA sequence: TGTGCCAGCAGCCCACAGGGGGCGAGCAATCAGCCCCAGCATTTT.

The sample holds many counts of this clonotype. The chain has TRBV18 and TRBJ1-1; 7 bases line up with TRBD1. The CDR3 is 16 amino acids. Germline trimming cut 6 bases from V and 0 bases from J; bases unmatched to any gene: 10. The germline V gene has CDR1 KGHSH and CDR2 LQKENI. The CDR3 protein is CASSRGTAVMNTEAFF. In DNA form, the CDR3 reads TGTGCCAGCTCCCGAGGGACAGCTGTTATGAACACTGAAGCTTTCTTT.

This clonotype was seen ten or more times. This sequence joins TRBV10-3 and TRBJ2-3, with a possible D match to TRBD2 (6 bases). The CDR3 runs to 15 residues. The germline V and J ends were trimmed by 7 bases and 4 bases, with 18 bases remaining between them. Germline loops: CDR1 ENHRY, CDR2 SYGVKD. This CDR3 reads CAITGSYGGPDTQYF. The CDR3 nucleotides read TGTGCCATCACTGGTAGCTACGGGGGACCAGATACGCAGTATTTT.

This clonotype was picked up many times. The chain employs TRBV5-1 and TRBJ1-4; D not resolved. CDR3 size: 15 residues. The ends were cut back, 0 bases at V and 5 bases at J, with 11 bases in the middle. The germline CDR1 and CDR2 sequences are SGHRS and YFSETQ. The CDR3 loop is CASSLGWQSNEKLFF. CDR3 DNA sequence: TGCGCCAGCAGCTTGGGATGGCAATCCAATGAAAAACTGTTTTTT.

This clonotype was seen a handful of times. The chain carries TRBV3-1 and TRBJ1-3; 7 bases map to TRBD1. The CDR3 extends over 16 amino acids. After removal of 4 bases from V and 3 bases from J, the junction contained 9 bases not matched to a gene. Germline values: CDR1 LGHDT, CDR2 YNNKEL (reference sequence). The DNA of the CDR3 is TGTGCCAGCAGCCCTCTGACAGGGACGGTTGGAAACACCATATATTTT. Protein sequence: CASSPLTGTVGNTIYF.

This clonotype has ten or more counts. The rearrangement joins TRBV12-5 to TRBJ2-3; a possible D gene is TRBD2 (5 bases). Deletions cut 2 bases from V and 3 bases from J, with 6 bases between. The germline V gene has CDR1 LGHNT and CDR2 FRNRAP. The length of the CDR3 is 13 residues. CDR3 loop: CASGLRGTDTQYF. The CDR3, as DNA: TGTGCTAGTGGTTTGCGGGGAACAGATACGCAGTATTTT.

The J gene is TRBJ1-6, the V gene TRBV2; D remains unclear. V lost 5 bases and J lost 1, with 9 bases in between. The CDR3 is 15 residues long. Germline V gene lookup returns CDR1 SNHLY and CDR2 FYNNEI. The CDR3: CASSRDGSYNSPLHF. In DNA form, the CDR3 reads TGTGCCAGCAGTCGGGATGGGTCCTATAATTCACCCCTCCACTTT.

The chain recombines TRBV24-1 with TRBJ2-3, with no clear D. Per germline, CDR1 KGHDR and CDR2 SFDVKD. Trimming took off 3 bases at V and 0 bases at J, with 3 bases between the two ends. CDR3 length: 13 amino acids. The CDR3 protein is CATSDGSTDTQYF. The CDR3 nucleotides are TGTGCCACCAGTGATGGCAGCACAGATACGCAGTATTTT.

CDR3 sequence (DNA): TGTGCCATCAGTGAGTCCGGCAGTTACTACGAGCAGTACTTC. Protein product: CAISESGSYYEQYF. The chain recombines TRBV10-3 with TRBJ2-7, with D unresolved. V shed 0 bases and J shed 3 bases, with 9 bases lying between them. Germline assignment: CDR1 ENHRY and CDR2 SYGVKD. There are 14 residues in the CDR3.

This clonotype has a handful of counts. One base away lies a much larger clone, so this may be a sequencing read error. The chain is built from TRBV18 and TRBJ2-2; D is uncertain. With 4 bases removed from V and 1 base from J, the gap between germline ends came to 7 bases. Germline V gene lookup returns CDR1 KGHSH and CDR2 LQKENI. The CDR3 consists of 14 residues. Here the CDR3 DNA reads TGTGCCAGCTCACTACCGAAGAACACCGGGGAGCTGTTTTTT. As protein: CASSLPKNTGELFF.

This clonotype was observed many times. The gene calls are TRBV19 and TRBJ2-7; TRBD2 might be the D (7 bases). This CDR3 comprises 16 residues. The germline V gene encodes CDR1 LNHDA and CDR2 SQIVND (reference sequence). With 4 bases removed from V and 4 bases from J, the gap between germline ends came to 20 bases. CDR3 region: CASSTFGGRRTYEQYV. The CDR3 nucleotides are TGTGCCAGTAGTACCTTCGGGGGGCGACGGACTTACGAGCAGTACGTC.

The chain carries TRBV7-2 and TRBJ2-1; the D gene is possibly TRBD2 (5 bases). Germline V CDR1 and CDR2: SGHTA, FQGNSA. Trimming pared 0 bases from V and 12 bases from J, leaving 18 bases between. The CDR3 sequence is 15 residues long. The CDR3 coding sequence is TGTGCCAGCAGCTTAGCTTCTAACGTCGGGAATCGGCAGTTCTTC. Translating it yields CASSLASNVGNRQFF.

This clonotype appeared a few times. The chain uses TRBV7-3 and TRBJ2-1; D is unclear. V was pared by 7 bases and J by 6 bases, with 16 bases between. The CDR3 totals 14 residues. Looked up from germline, CDR1 is SGHTA and CDR2 is FQGTGA. The CDR3 DNA reads as TGTGCCAGCACGCCGGGCCCGACCCGCAATGAGCAGTTCTTC. Amino acid sequence: CASTPGPTRNEQFF.

This clonotype turned up a few times. This chain connects TRBV25-1 to TRBJ1-4; weak D call: TRBD1 (5 bases). Deletions cut 4 bases from V and 1 base from J, with 13 bases between. This CDR3 region has 16 residues. Germline CDR1 and CDR2: MGHDK and SYGVNS. CDR3 residues: CASSVEGRGTNEKLFF. For the CDR3, the DNA is TGTGCCAGCAGTGTTGAGGGGAGAGGAACTAATGAAAAACTGTTTTTT.